One sample yielded the 24 T cell receptor beta chains listed below, sequenced in a study of T cell responses to AZD1222 COVID-19 vaccine. Assay: immunoSEQ multiplex PCR; the TCRdb copy retains only in-frame clones and omits some. The table shows 95,000 to 150,000 clones, with around 91% occurring only once. The source material was peripheral blood, sampled on day 0 of AZD1222 vaccination. Every receptor here comes from an adult in good health.

The sample holds a few counts of this clone. The chain links TRBV2 to TRBJ1-3; 8 nucleotides match TRBD1. Germline CDR1 SNHLY, CDR2 FYNNEI. The CDR3 is 17 residues long. Germline trimming cut 6 bases from V and 0 bases from J; bases unmatched to any gene: 10. The CDR3, as DNA: TGTGCCAGCAGGGCTCGCAAAGGACAGGGCTCTGGAAACACCATATATTTT. Its translation: CASRARKGQGSGNTIYF.

The chain employs TRBV18 and TRBJ2-5; the D is unclear. Trimming cost V 5 bases and J 2 bases, with 15 bases left between them. There are 15 residues in the CDR3. Germline loops: CDR1 KGHSH, CDR2 LQKENI. The CDR3 sequence is CASSSNQQKQETQYF. The DNA of the CDR3 is TGTGCCAGCTCATCGAATCAGCAAAAACAAGAGACCCAGTACTTC.

The genes are TRBV18 and TRBJ1-1; a weak D match, TRBD1 (5 bases). Trimming removed 3 bases from V and 0 bases from J, with 17 bases in between. This CDR3 spans 17 amino acids. From germline, CDR1 is KGHSH and CDR2 LQKENI. The CDR3 region has the DNA TGTGCCAGCTCACCGACTTGGGGCCGGGGCATGAACACTGAAGCTTTCTTT. It translates to CASSPTWGRGMNTEAFF.

This clone was observed once. The chain combines TRBV7-6 with TRBJ2-1; no definite D call. Trimming removed 5 bases at V and 0 bases at J, with 11 bases between. CDR1 SGHVS and CDR2 FNYEAQ come from the germline V gene. The CDR3 length is 15 residues. The CDR3 sequence: CASSPSSSSYNEQFF. DNA for the CDR3: TGTGCCAGCAGCCCCAGCTCGAGCTCCTACAATGAGCAGTTCTTC.

This chain joins TRBV6-1 and TRBJ2-7; D is tentatively TRBD1 or TRBD2 (6 bases each). This CDR3 is built from 13 residues. The V end was cut by 2 bases, the J end by 6 bases, with 11 bases between. The germline CDR1 and CDR2 sequences are MNHNS and SASEGT. Here the CDR3 DNA reads TGTGCCAGCAGTGAATGGGGGGCAGGCGAGCAGTACTTC. This codes for CASSEWGAGEQYF.

The genes are TRBV7-8 and TRBJ2-7; no clear D. Trimming left V 5 bases short and J 3 bases short, with 17 bases between. Per germline, CDR1 SGHVS and CDR2 FQNEAQ. The CDR3 contains 15 residues. The CDR3 DNA is TGTGCCAGCAGCCCGCTAGGGTCTAGGAACTACGAGCAGTACGTC. This codes for CASSPLGSRNYEQYV.

The V gene is TRBV5-1, the J gene TRBJ1-1, with D maybe TRBD1 (6 bases). CDR3 size: 14 residues. Germline loops: CDR1 SGHRS, CDR2 YFSETQ. Trimming left V 0 bases short and J 1 base short, with 7 bases between. The CDR3 is CASSLAGENTEAFF. CDR3 DNA sequence: TGCGCCAGCAGCTTGGCAGGGGAGAACACTGAAGCTTTCTTT.

This chain uses TRBV3-1 (or the pseudogene TRBV3-2) with TRBJ2-5; 8 nucleotides agree with TRBD2. From germline, CDR1 is LGHDT and CDR2 YNNKEL (reference sequence). The CDR3 sequence is 16 residues long. After removal of 3 bases from V and 1 base from J, the junction contained 7 bases not matched to a gene. CDR3 protein: CASSHLRGLAQETQYF. CDR3 nucleotides: TGTGCCAGCAGCCACCTTAGAGGACTAGCCCAAGAGACCCAGTACTTC.

The chain carries TRBV6-2 or TRBV6-3 and TRBJ2-5; 10 nucleotides align to TRBD2. Germline-derived CDR1 and CDR2 are MNHEY and SVGEGT. Trimming at V came to 5 bases and at J to 2 bases, leaving 8 bases not matched to a gene. The CDR3 loop spans 16 amino acids. DNA of the CDR3: TGTGCCAGCAGTACCCCGAGACTAGCGGGTCAAGAGACCCAGTACTTC. Its translation: CASSTPRLAGQETQYF.

CDR3 sequence: CASSHLTGANQPQHF. Here the CDR3 DNA reads TGCGCCAGCAGCCATCTCACAGGGGCCAATCAGCCCCAGCATTTT. The rearrangement uses TRBV4-3 and TRBJ1-5; 7 bases line up with TRBD1. CDR1 is LGHNA and CDR2 is YSLEER in the germline V gene. With 3 bases clipped from V and 3 bases from J, the junction kept 5 bases outside the gene matches. There are 15 residues in the CDR3.

This clone was counted once. The chain joins TRBV6-4 to TRBJ1-2; the D is unclear. The germline gives CDR1 MRHNA, CDR2 SNTAGT. Trimming left V 0 bases short and J 7 bases short, with 9 bases between. The CDR3 spans 13 residues. CDR3 sequence: CASSDSRVSGYTF. The CDR3 DNA follows: TGTGCCAGCAGTGACTCGCGAGTCAGTGGCTACACCTTC.

This chain links TRBV9 with TRBJ2-2; the match to TRBD2 covers 9 bases. V lost 0 bases to trimming and J lost 3 bases; unmatched junction nucleotides: 9. CDR1 and CDR2 (germline): SGDLS, YYNGEE. This CDR3 contains 18 residues. The CDR3 sequence: CASSVATASGKYTGELFF. As DNA, the CDR3 is TGTGCCAGCAGCGTAGCTACGGCTAGCGGGAAGTACACCGGGGAGCTGTTTTTT.

J is TRBJ2-2 and V is TRBV18, with a possible D match to TRBD2 (6 bases). Germline V CDR1 and CDR2: KGHSH, LQKENI. The CDR3 consists of 16 residues. Trimming removed 0 bases from V and 5 bases from J, with 13 bases in between. The CDR3 nucleotides are TGTGCCAGCTCACCACCGGTACTTGGAGGGACCGGGGAGCTGTTTTTT. It specifies CASSPPVLGGTGELFF.

The chain employs TRBV14 and TRBJ1-3; D gene ambiguous. Trimming cost V 1 base and J 0 bases, with 7 bases left between them. CDR3 length equals 15 residues. Germline loops: CDR1 SGHDN, CDR2 FVKESK. CDR3 in amino acids: CASSQVVSSGNTIYF. The CDR3 region has the DNA TGTGCCAGCAGCCAAGTAGTGAGCTCTGGAAACACCATATATTTT.

The J gene is TRBJ1-4, the V gene TRBV5-1; maybe TRBD1 (5 bases). CDR3 length: 16 amino acids. V gave up 4 bases and J gave up 5 bases, with 18 bases separating them. Germline CDR1 SGHRS, CDR2 YFSETQ. CDR3 coding DNA: TGCGCCAGCAGCCTCACCGGGGCCCAGCCAAATGAAAAACTGTTTTTT. This sequence encodes CASSLTGAQPNEKLFF.

The chain is built from TRBV7-9 and TRBJ1-1; D may be TRBD1 (6 bases). Between the trimmed V and J ends, which lost 2 bases and 0 bases, there was a span of 10 bases. Germline CDR1 reads SEHNR; CDR2 reads FQNEAQ (reference sequence). This CDR3 region has 15 residues. Here the CDR3 DNA reads TGTGCCAGCAGCTTACAGGGGCTATTGAACACTGAAGCTTTCTTT. Translation gives CASSLQGLLNTEAFF.

This chain connects TRBV10-2 to TRBJ2-2, with D possibly TRBD1 on 5 matching bases. CDR3 size: 13 residues. Germline lookup yields CDR1 WSHSY and CDR2 SAAADI. The V end lost 2 bases, the J end lost 6 bases, and 7 bases lay between the germline ends. CDR3 nucleotide sequence: TGCGCCAGCAGTGAGCAACAGGCCGGGGAGCTGTTTTTT. Its protein is CASSEQQAGELFF.

The chain is built from TRBV18 and TRBJ2-3, with 7 bases that match TRBD2. Germline trimming cut 1 base from V and 0 bases from J; bases unmatched to any gene: 1. The CDR3 is 15 residues long. The germline CDR1 and CDR2 sequences are KGHSH and LQKENI. The CDR3, as DNA: TGTGCCAGCTCACCACGGGGGGGGAGCACAGATACGCAGTATTTT. Translated, it gives CASSPRGGSTDTQYF.

This sequence joins TRBV30 and TRBJ1-6; no definite D call. This CDR3 spans 15 amino acids. The V end was cut by 1 base, the J end by 0 bases, with 7 bases between. CDR1 and CDR2 (germline): GTSNPN, SVGIG (reference sequence). The CDR3 reads CAWSGLSSYNSPLHF. CDR3 DNA sequence: TGTGCCTGGAGTGGACTAAGCTCCTATAATTCACCCCTCCACTTT.

The rearrangement joins TRBV21-1 to TRBJ1-1; TRBD1 is the table's D call, not checked against the DNA. TRBV21-1 is a known pseudogene. The CDR3 spans 18 residues. The CDR3 DNA sequence: TGTGCCAGCAGCAATAGAAGGGGCCTGGTAATTGGGTACACTGAAGCTTTCTTT. Its protein is CASSNRRGLVIGYTEAFF.

The chain recombines TRBV18 with TRBJ2-2, with D possibly matching TRBD1 (5 bases). CDR3 size: 14 residues. V shed 8 bases and J shed 5 bases, with 15 bases lying between them. Germline V gene data show CDR1 as KGHSH and CDR2 as LQKENI. The CDR3 nucleotides read TGTGCCAGCCAGGAAGGGGTCGAGACCGGGGAGCTGTTTTTT. It yields the protein CASQEGVETGELFF.

V is TRBV24-1 and J is TRBJ2-2, with 8 bases fitting TRBD2. The CDR3 is 16 amino acids. V lost 4 bases and J lost 3; bases outside the gene matches: 6. Germline V gene data show CDR1 as KGHDR and CDR2 as SFDVKD. The CDR3 protein is CATSDPSGSDTGELFF. CDR3 nucleotides: TGTGCCACCAGTGACCCCAGCGGGAGCGACACCGGGGAGCTGTTTTTT.

The chain combines TRBV18 with TRBJ1-1; D is ambiguous. Trimming removed 3 bases at V and 4 bases at J, with 9 bases between. There are 13 residues in the CDR3. CDR1 is KGHSH, CDR2 LQKENI, per germline. The CDR3 loop reads CASSPTGSTEAFF. CDR3 bases: TGTGCCAGCTCACCGACGGGTTCCACTGAAGCTTTCTTT.

The J gene is TRBJ1-1, the V gene TRBV27; D possibly corresponds to TRBD1 (5 bases). CDR1 and CDR2 from the germline V gene are MNHEY and SMNVEV (reference sequence). The CDR3 is 11 residues long. CDR3 sequence reads: CVGGGRTEAFF. The CDR3 region has the DNA TGTGTGGGGGGGGGACGCACTGAAGCTTTCTTT.